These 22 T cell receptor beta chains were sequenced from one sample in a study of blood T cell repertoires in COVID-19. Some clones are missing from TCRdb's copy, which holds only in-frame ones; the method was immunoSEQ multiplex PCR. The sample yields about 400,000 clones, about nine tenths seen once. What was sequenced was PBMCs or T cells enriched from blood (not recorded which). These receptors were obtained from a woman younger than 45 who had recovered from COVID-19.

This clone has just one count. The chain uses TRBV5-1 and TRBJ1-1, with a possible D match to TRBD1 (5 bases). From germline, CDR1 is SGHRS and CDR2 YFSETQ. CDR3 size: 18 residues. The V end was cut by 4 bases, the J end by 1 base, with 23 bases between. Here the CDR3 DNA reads TGCGCCAGCAGCCCGTTTACAGGTACAAGCTCAGGGAACACTGAAGCTTTCTTT. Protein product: CASSPFTGTSSGNTEAFF.

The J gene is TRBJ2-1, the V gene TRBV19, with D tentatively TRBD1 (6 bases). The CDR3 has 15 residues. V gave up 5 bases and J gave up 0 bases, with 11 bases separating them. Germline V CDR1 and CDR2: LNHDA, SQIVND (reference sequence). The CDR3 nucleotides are TGTGCCAGTAGTGGCCAGGGGAGCTCCTACAATGAGCAGTTCTTC. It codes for CASSGQGSSYNEQFF.

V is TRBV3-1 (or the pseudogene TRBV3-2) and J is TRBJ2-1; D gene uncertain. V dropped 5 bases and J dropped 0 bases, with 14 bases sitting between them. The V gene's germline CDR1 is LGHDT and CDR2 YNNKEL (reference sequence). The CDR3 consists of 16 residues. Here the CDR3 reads CASSVHRKSSYNEQFF. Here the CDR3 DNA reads TGTGCCAGCAGCGTACACAGAAAAAGCTCCTACAATGAGCAGTTCTTC.

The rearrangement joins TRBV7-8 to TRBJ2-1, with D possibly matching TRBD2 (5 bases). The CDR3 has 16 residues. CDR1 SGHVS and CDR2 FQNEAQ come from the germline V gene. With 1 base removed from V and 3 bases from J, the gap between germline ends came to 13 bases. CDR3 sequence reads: CASSLDSSGLYNEQFF. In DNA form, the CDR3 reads TGTGCCAGCAGCTTAGACTCAAGCGGACTCTACAATGAGCAGTTCTTC. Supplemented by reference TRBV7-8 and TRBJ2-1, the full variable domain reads GAGVSQSPRYKVAKRGQDVALRCDPISGHVSLFWYQQALGQGPEFLTYFQNEAQLDKSGLPSDRFFAERPEGSVSTLKIQRTQQEDSAVYLCASSLDSSGLYNEQFFGPGTRLTVL.

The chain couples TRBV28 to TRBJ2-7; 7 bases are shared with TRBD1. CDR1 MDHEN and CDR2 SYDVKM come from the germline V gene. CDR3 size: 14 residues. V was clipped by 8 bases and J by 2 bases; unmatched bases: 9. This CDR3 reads CASSSPGQTYEQYF. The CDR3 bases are TGTGCCAGCTCGAGCCCGGGACAGACCTACGAGCAGTACTTC.

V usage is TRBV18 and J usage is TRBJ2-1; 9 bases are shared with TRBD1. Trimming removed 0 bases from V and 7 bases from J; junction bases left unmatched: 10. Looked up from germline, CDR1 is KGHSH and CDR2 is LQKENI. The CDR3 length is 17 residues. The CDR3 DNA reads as TGTGCCAGCTCACCACCGGGGGGGACAGGGAGCGATAATGAGCAGTTCTTC. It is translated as CASSPPGGTGSDNEQFF.

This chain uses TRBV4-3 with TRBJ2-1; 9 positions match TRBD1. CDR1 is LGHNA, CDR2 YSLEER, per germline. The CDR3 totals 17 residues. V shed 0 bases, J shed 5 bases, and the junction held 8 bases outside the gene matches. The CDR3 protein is CASSQDSGTGYHNEQFF. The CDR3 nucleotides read TGCGCCAGCAGCCAAGATTCTGGGACAGGGTACCACAATGAGCAGTTCTTC.

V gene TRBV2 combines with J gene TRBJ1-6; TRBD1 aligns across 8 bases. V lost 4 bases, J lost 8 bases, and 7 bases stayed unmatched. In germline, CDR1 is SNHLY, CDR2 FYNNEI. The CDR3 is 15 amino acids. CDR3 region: CASSADRAWDSPLHF. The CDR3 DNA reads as TGTGCCAGCAGTGCGGACAGGGCTTGGGATTCACCCCTCCACTTT.

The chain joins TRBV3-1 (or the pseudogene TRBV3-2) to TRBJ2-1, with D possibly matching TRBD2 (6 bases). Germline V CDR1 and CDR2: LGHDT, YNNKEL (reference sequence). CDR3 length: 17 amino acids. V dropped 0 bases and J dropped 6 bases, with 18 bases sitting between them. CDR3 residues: CASSQDLLRGTSNEQFF. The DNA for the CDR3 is TGTGCCAGCAGCCAAGATCTACTTCGCGGGACGTCCAATGAGCAGTTCTTC.

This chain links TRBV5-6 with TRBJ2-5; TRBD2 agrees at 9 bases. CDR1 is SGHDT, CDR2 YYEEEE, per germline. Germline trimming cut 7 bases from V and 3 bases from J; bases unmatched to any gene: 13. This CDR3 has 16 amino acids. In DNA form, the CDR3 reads TGTGCCAGCGGGAAATACATAGCGGGAGATGAAGAGACCCAGTACTTC. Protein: CASGKYIAGDEETQYF. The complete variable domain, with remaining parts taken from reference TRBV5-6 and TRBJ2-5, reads DAGVTQSPTHLIKTRGQQVTLRCSPKSGHDTVSWYQQALGQGPQFIFQYYEEEERQRGNFPDRFSGHQFPNYSSELNVNALLLGDSALYLCASGKYIAGDEETQYFGPGTRLLVL.

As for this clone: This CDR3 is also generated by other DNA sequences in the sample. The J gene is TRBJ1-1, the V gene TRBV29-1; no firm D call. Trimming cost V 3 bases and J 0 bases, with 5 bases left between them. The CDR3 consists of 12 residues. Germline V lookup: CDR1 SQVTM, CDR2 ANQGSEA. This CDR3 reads CSVDRMNTEAFF. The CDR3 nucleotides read TGCAGCGTTGACAGAATGAACACTGAAGCTTTCTTT.

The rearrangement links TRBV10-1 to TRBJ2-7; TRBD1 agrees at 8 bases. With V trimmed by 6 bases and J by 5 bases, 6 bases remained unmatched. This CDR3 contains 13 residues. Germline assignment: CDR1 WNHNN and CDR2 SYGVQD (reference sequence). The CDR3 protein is CASSDRGRHEQYF. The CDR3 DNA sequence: TGCGCCAGCAGCGACAGGGGACGCCACGAGCAGTACTTC.

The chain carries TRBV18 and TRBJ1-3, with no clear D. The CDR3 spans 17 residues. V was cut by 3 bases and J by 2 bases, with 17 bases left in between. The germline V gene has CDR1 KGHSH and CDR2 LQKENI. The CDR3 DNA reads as TGTGCCAGCTCACCCAATACGACTCAGCGACCTGGAAACACCATATATTTT. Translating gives CASSPNTTQRPGNTIYF.

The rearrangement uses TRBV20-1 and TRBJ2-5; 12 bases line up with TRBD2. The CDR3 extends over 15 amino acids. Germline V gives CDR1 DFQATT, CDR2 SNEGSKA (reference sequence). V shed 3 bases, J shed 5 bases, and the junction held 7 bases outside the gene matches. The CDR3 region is CSASRASGGAETQYF. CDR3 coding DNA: TGCAGTGCTAGTAGGGCTAGCGGGGGGGCCGAGACCCAGTACTTC.

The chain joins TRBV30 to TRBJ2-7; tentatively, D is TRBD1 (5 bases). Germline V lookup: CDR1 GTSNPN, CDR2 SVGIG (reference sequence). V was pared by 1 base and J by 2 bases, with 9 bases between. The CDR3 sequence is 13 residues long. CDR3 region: CAWSATVTYEQYF. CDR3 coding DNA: TGTGCCTGGAGTGCGACAGTGACCTACGAGCAGTACTTC.

CDR3 sequence: CASSFRGNSPLHF. The CDR3 DNA reads TGCGCCAGCAGCTTCCGGGGGAATTCACCCCTCCACTTT. The chain uses TRBV5-1 and TRBJ1-6, with TRBD1 as a possible D gene (5 bases). V was clipped by 2 bases and J by 7 bases, with 7 bases between them. This CDR3 region has 13 residues. The germline V gene has CDR1 SGHRS and CDR2 YFSETQ.

The CDR3 reads CASSVGGGNSYNSPLHF. DNA of the CDR3: TGTGCCAGCAGTGTGGGGGGGGGCAACTCCTATAATTCACCCCTCCACTTT. V usage is TRBV2 and J usage is TRBJ1-6; D is possibly TRBD1 (6 bases). This CDR3 spans 17 amino acids. Trimming left V 4 bases short and J 0 bases short, with 13 bases between. Per germline, CDR1 SNHLY and CDR2 FYNNEI. Using reference TRBV2 and TRBJ1-6 for the parts outside the CDR3, the full variable domain is EPEVTQTPSHQVTQMGQEVILRCVPISNHLYFYWYRQILGQKVEFLVSFYNNEISEKSEIFDDQFSVERPDGSNFTLKIRSTKLEDSAMYFCASSVGGGNSYNSPLHFGNGTRLTVT.

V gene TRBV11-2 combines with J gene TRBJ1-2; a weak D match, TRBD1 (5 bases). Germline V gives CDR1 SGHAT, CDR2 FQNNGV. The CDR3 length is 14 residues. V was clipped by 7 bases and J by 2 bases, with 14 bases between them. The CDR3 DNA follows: TGTGCCAGCACCAGCCGGGCAGGGAACTATGGCTACACCTTC. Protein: CASTSRAGNYGYTF. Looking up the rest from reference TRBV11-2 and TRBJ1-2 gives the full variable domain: EAGVAQSPRYKIIEKRQSVAFWCNPISGHATLYWYQQILGQGPKLLIQFQNNGVVDDSQLPKDRFSAERLKGVDSTLKIQPAKLEDSAVYLCASTSRAGNYGYTFGSGTRLTVV.

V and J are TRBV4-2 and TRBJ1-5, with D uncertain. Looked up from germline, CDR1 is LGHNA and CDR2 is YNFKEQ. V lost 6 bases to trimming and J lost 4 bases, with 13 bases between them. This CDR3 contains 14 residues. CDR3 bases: TGTGCCAGCAGGTTGCTTGGCTCAAATCAGCCCCAGCATTTT. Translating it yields CASRLLGSNQPQHF.

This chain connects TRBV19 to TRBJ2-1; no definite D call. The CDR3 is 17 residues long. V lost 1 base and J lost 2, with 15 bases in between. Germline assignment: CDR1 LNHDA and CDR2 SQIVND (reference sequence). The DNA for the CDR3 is TGTGCCAGTAGTATAGTGACCGCAGGAACCCCCTACAATGAGCAGTTCTTC. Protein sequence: CASSIVTAGTPYNEQFF.

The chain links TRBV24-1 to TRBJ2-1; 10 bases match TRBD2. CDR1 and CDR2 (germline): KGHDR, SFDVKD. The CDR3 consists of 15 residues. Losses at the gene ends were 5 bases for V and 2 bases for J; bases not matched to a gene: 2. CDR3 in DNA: TGTGCCACCAGTGGGACTAGCGGACCCTACAATGAGCAGTTCTTC. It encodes CATSGTSGPYNEQFF.

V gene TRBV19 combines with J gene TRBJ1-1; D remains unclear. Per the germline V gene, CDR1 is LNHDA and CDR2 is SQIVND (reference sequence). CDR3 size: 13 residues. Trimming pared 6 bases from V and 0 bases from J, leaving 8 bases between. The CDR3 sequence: CASSAPVNTEAFF. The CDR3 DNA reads TGTGCCAGTAGCGCACCAGTGAACACTGAAGCTTTCTTT.